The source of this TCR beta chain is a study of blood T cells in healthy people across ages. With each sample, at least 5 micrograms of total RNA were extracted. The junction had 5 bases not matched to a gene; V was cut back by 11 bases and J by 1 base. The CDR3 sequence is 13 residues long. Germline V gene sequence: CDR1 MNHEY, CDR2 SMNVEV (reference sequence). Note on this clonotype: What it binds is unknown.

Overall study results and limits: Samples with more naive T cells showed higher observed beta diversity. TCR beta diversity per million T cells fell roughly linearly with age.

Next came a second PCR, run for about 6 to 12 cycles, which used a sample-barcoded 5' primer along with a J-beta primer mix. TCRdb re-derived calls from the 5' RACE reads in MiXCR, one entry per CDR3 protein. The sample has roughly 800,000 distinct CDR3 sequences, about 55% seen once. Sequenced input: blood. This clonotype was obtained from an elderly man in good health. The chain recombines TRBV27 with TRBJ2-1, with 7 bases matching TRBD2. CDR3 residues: CARRGGSYNEQFF. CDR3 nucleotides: TGTGCCCGGCGGGGAGGGTCCTACAATGAGCAGTTCTTC.